These 23 T cell receptor beta chains share one sample of origin, sequenced in a study of blood T cell repertoires in COVID-19. The table came from immunoSEQ multiplex PCR; TCRdb's copy has only in-frame clones and leaves some out. This repertoire shows more than 150,000 clones, around 79% found once; its top ten account for 17%. Sequenced input: peripheral blood. The receptors were gathered from a man in his 60s with active or convalescent COVID-19.

The chain is built from TRBV3-1 (or the pseudogene TRBV3-2) and TRBJ2-2, with 9 bases identical to TRBD1. From germline, CDR1 is LGHDT and CDR2 YNNKEL (reference sequence). Trimming cost V 4 bases and J 6 bases; bases outside gene matches: 9. CDR3 size: 16 residues. Written as DNA, the CDR3 is TGTGCCAGCAGCCCACGGGGACAGGGATGGGCCGGGGAGCTGTTTTTT. It codes for CASSPRGQGWAGELFF.

The rearrangement joins TRBV19 to TRBJ1-4; 9 bases line up with TRBD1. Per the germline V gene, CDR1 is LNHDA and CDR2 is SQIVND (reference sequence). Trimming removed 4 bases from V and 4 bases from J; junction bases left unmatched: 4. The CDR3 totals 15 residues. CDR3 amino acids: CASSTRDRDNEKLFF. Written as DNA, the CDR3 is TGTGCCAGTAGTACCCGGGACAGGGATAATGAAAAACTGTTTTTT.

CDR3 DNA sequence: TGTGCCAGCAGCTTCCAAGGGACACCCGATGGCTACACCTTC. Its protein product is CASSFQGTPDGYTF. This sequence joins TRBV5-5 and TRBJ1-2; a weak D match, TRBD1 (6 bases). This CDR3 is built from 14 residues. CDR1 SGHKS and CDR2 YYEKEE come from the germline V gene (reference sequence). Trimming cost V 2 bases and J 6 bases, with 14 bases left between them.

This chain joins TRBV28 and TRBJ2-3; 10 nucleotides match TRBD2. The V and J ends lost 7 bases and 4 bases, in that order; junction bases with no gene match: 8. CDR1 MDHEN and CDR2 SYDVKM come from the germline V gene. This CDR3 has 15 amino acids. The CDR3 loop reads CASTAALAGADTQYF. For the CDR3, the DNA is TGTGCCAGCACAGCGGCCCTAGCGGGAGCAGATACGCAGTATTTT.

V and J are TRBV5-6 and TRBJ2-7; a weak D match, TRBD2 (5 bases). The CDR3 covers 14 residues. Trimming took 2 bases from V and 7 from J, leaving 16 bases between them. Germline CDR1 SGHDT, CDR2 YYEEEE. The CDR3 coding sequence is TGTGCCAGCAGCTTCAGGAGCGGTCTTAAGGAGCAGTACTTC. Translation gives CASSFRSGLKEQYF.

V and J are TRBV28 and TRBJ1-5; D perhaps matches TRBD1 (5 bases). This CDR3 region has 14 residues. Between the trimmed V and J ends, which lost 6 bases and 3 bases, there was a span of 12 bases. Per the germline V gene, CDR1 is MDHEN and CDR2 is SYDVKM. DNA for the CDR3: TGTGCCAGCAGAAGAGGACAACTCAATCAGCCCCAGCATTTT. Amino acids: CASRRGQLNQPQHF.

This chain uses TRBV29-1 with TRBJ2-6; D may be TRBD2 (5 bases). Germline V lookup: CDR1 SQVTM, CDR2 ANQGSEA. The length of the CDR3 is 13 residues. V gave up 6 bases and J gave up 2 bases, with 8 bases separating them. The CDR3 loop is CSVDGTGANVLTF. Here the CDR3 DNA reads TGCAGCGTGGACGGGACTGGGGCCAACGTCCTGACTTTC.

For the CDR3, the DNA is TGCGCCAGCAGCCCGCCGGGACTTGGCACAGATACGCAGTATTTT. It translates to CASSPPGLGTDTQYF. The V and J genes are TRBV4-1 and TRBJ2-3; D is perhaps TRBD2 (6 bases). Germline lookup yields CDR1 MGHRA and CDR2 YSYEKL. Trimming stripped 4 bases from V and 1 base from J, with 12 bases between. CDR3 length equals 15 residues.

This clone has only one observation. This chain connects TRBV19 to TRBJ2-4; possible D gene TRBD1, 5 bases. CDR1 is LNHDA, CDR2 SQIVND, per germline (reference sequence). This CDR3 comprises 14 residues. Deletions cut 0 bases from V and 5 bases from J, with 8 bases between. The CDR3 region is CASSIDGAENIQYF. The CDR3 DNA sequence: TGTGCCAGTAGTATAGATGGGGCCGAAAACATTCAGTACTTC. Based on the CDR3 plus reference TRBV19 and TRBJ2-4, the full variable domain is DGGITQSPKYLFRKEGQNVTLSCEQNLNHDAMYWYRQDPGQGLRLIYYSQIVNDFQKGDIAEGYSVSREKKESFPLTVTSAQKNPTAFYLCASSIDGAENIQYFGAGTRLSVL.

This sequence joins TRBV27 and TRBJ2-1, with 9 bases lining up with TRBD2. Losses at the gene ends were 3 bases for V and 2 bases for J; bases not matched to a gene: 17. Germline CDR1 MNHEY, CDR2 SMNVEV (reference sequence). The CDR3 covers 20 residues. CDR3 residues: CASSFRGNLISGSPYNEQFF. As DNA, the CDR3 is TGTGCCAGCAGTTTTCGGGGGAACTTGATTAGCGGGAGTCCCTACAATGAGCAGTTCTTC.

This clone was found once. This chain links TRBV27 with TRBJ2-7, with a tentative D call TRBD1 (6 bases). The V and J ends lost 1 base and 7 bases respectively, with 8 bases between them. Germline V gene sequence: CDR1 MNHEY, CDR2 SMNVEV (reference sequence). The CDR3 runs 12 residues. The CDR3 region is CASSLLQGEQYF. CDR3 bases: TGTGCCAGCAGTTTATTGCAGGGGGAGCAGTACTTC.

The chain links TRBV4-2 to TRBJ1-2, with a tentative D call TRBD1 (5 bases). Germline CDR1 and CDR2: LGHNA and YNFKEQ. This CDR3 has 15 residues. The V gene lost 1 base and the J gene lost 3 bases, with 12 bases spanning the gap. CDR3 bases: TGTGCCAGCAGCCAAGTCGACAGAGATTACTATGGCTACACCTTC. Its protein is CASSQVDRDYYGYTF.

This chain connects TRBV6-5 to TRBJ2-1; 7 nucleotides match TRBD2. In germline, CDR1 is MNHEY, CDR2 SVGAGI. This CDR3 contains 15 residues. The V and J ends lost 5 bases and 6 bases, in that order; junction bases with no gene match: 10. The CDR3 region is CASSPPSGGPNEQFF. CDR3 coding DNA: TGTGCCAGCAGTCCCCCTAGCGGAGGCCCCAATGAGCAGTTCTTC.

For the CDR3, the DNA is TGTGCCAGCTCACCAAACCTCCCGGGACAGGGGGCATTCGAGCAGTACTTC. Protein sequence: CASSPNLPGQGAFEQYF. The V call is TRBV18, the J call TRBJ2-7; 12 nucleotides align to TRBD1. Germline V lookup: CDR1 KGHSH, CDR2 LQKENI. J gave up 6 bases and V 2 bases, and 11 bases lay outside the gene matches. The CDR3 has 17 residues.

The rearrangement uses TRBV5-1 and TRBJ2-7; 7 bases line up with TRBD2. CDR3 length: 15 amino acids. In germline, CDR1 is SGHRS, CDR2 YFSETQ. Losses at the gene ends were 4 bases for V and 0 bases for J; bases not matched to a gene: 7. The CDR3 protein is CASSPFGGTSYEQYF. In DNA, the CDR3 is TGCGCCAGCAGCCCCTTCGGGGGGACCTCCTACGAGCAGTACTTC.

This rearrangement joins TRBV24-1 to TRBJ2-5; 7 bases line up with TRBD1. V shed 5 bases, J shed 2 bases, and the junction held 7 bases outside the gene matches. CDR1 is KGHDR and CDR2 is SFDVKD in the germline V gene. The CDR3 spans 15 residues. This CDR3 is CATSGVGGRQETQYF. The DNA for the CDR3 is TGTGCCACCAGTGGTGTAGGGGGCAGACAAGAGACCCAGTACTTC.

The rearrangement links TRBV5-4 to TRBJ2-3; 9 positions match TRBD2. After removal of 4 bases from V and 2 bases from J, the junction contained 2 bases not matched to a gene. The CDR3 sequence is 14 residues long. CDR1 and CDR2 (germline): SGHNT, YYREEE (reference sequence). DNA of the CDR3: TGTGCCAGCAGCCCTAGCGGGGACACAGATACGCAGTATTTT. Encoded protein: CASSPSGDTDTQYF.

The genes are TRBV19 and TRBJ2-3; D uncertain. The germline V gene encodes CDR1 LNHDA and CDR2 SQIVND (reference sequence). V lost 5 bases and J 2 bases, leaving 8 bases between the germline ends. The length of the CDR3 is 13 residues. The DNA of the CDR3 is TGTGCCAGTAGTGTCCAGAACACAGATACGCAGTATTTT. The encoded protein is CASSVQNTDTQYF.

The rearrangement uses TRBV4-2 and TRBJ2-7, with D unclear. The CDR3 spans 12 residues. V dropped 3 bases and J dropped 0 bases, with 3 bases sitting between them. Germline-derived CDR1 and CDR2 are LGHNA and YNFKEQ. For the CDR3, the DNA is TGTGCCAGCAGCCAGTACTCCTACGAGCAGTACTTC. Translation gives CASSQYSYEQYF.

This chain connects TRBV3-1 (or the pseudogene TRBV3-2) to TRBJ2-3; possibly TRBD2 for D (5 bases). The V end was cut by 10 bases, the J end by 8 bases, with 13 bases between. The CDR3 sequence is 11 residues long. Germline assignment: CDR1 LGHDT and CDR2 YNNKEL (reference sequence). CDR3 in amino acids: CATEGLSTQYF. The DNA of the CDR3 is TGTGCCACAGAGGGCCTGAGTACGCAGTATTTT.

The gene calls are TRBV19 and TRBJ1-5, with a weak D call TRBD1 (6 bases). V lost 3 bases, J lost 5 bases, and 14 bases lay in between. The CDR3 has 15 residues. Germline CDR1 LNHDA, CDR2 SQIVND (reference sequence). DNA for the CDR3: TGTGCCAGTAGTATCCCCTCGGGGGGCTATCAGCCCCAGCATTTT. Protein product: CASSIPSGGYQPQHF.

V gene TRBV10-1 combines with J gene TRBJ1-6; the match to TRBD1 covers 7 bases. CDR1 WNHNN and CDR2 SYGVQD come from the germline V gene (reference sequence). V lost 10 bases, J lost 5 bases, and 5 bases stayed unmatched. The CDR3 has 13 residues. CDR3 coding DNA: TGCGCCAACCCCGGGACAGATAATTCACCCCTCCACTTT. Its translation is CANPGTDNSPLHF.

The rearrangement links TRBV10-3 to TRBJ2-7; 7 nucleotides match TRBD1. Germline lookup yields CDR1 ENHRY and CDR2 SYGVKD. After removal of 6 bases from V and 3 bases from J, the junction contained 8 bases not matched to a gene. This CDR3 has 14 residues. The CDR3, as DNA: TGTGCCATCAGGGAAGGGGGACAGTTCTACGAGCAGTACTTC. This gives the protein CAIREGGQFYEQYF.